This T cell receptor beta chain appears in the sequencing data of a study of blood T cell repertoires in COVID-19. On the study more broadly: Recovery meant two consecutive negative NP/OP PCR tests, professional clearance, or resolved symptoms. The analysed material was cDNA or gDNA that came from T cells, B-cell-depleted T cells, or PBMCs.

CDR3 length: 12 residues. V lost 5 bases to trimming and J lost 5 bases, with 9 bases between them. Libraries were prepared by immunoSEQ multiplex PCR; TCRdb keeps only in-frame clonotypes and omits some of them. Of over 200,000 clones detected, roughly nine tenths appear once; the ten largest clones hold approximately 3%. Enrolled through a virtual design, the participants were between 18 and 89 years of age and came from some 26 US areas. Allocation to cohorts depended on clinical history reported by the participants. The sequenced sample consisted of PBMCs or T cells enriched from blood (not recorded which). This receptor was obtained from a woman between 45 and 65 years old in a cohort exposed to, infected with or recovered from COVID-19 (not recorded which). The V call is TRBV12-3 or TRBV12-4, the J call TRBJ1-2; tentative D call: TRBD1 (6 bases). CDR3 coding DNA: TGTGCCAGCAGTCTAACAGGGTATGGCTACACCTTC. This codes for CASSLTGYGYTF.